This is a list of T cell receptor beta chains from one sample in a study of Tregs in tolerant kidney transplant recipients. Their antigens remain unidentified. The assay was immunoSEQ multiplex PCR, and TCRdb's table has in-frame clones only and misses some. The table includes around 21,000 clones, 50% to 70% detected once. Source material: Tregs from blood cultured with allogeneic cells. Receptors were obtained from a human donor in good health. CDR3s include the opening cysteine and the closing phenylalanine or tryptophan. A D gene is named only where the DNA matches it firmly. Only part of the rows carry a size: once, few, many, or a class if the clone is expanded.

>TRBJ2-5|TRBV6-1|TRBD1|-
TGTGCCAGCAGTGAAGCGACAGGGCAAGAGACCCAGTACTTC
CASSEATGQETQYF
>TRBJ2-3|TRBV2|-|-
TGTGCCAGCAGTGCCGCCGAGGTCACAGATACGCAGTATTTT
CASSAAEVTDTQYF
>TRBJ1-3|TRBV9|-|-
TGTGCCAGCAGCGTAGATGCCCTCGGCACTGGAAACACCATATATTTT
CASSVDALGTGNTIYF
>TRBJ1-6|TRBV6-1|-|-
TGTGCCAGCAGCGGATGGTATAATTCACCCCTCCACTTT
CASSGWYNSPLHF
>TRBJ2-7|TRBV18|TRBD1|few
TGTGCCAGCTCACCACAGGAGACAGGGAGATGGGAGCAGTACTTC
CASSPQETGRWEQYF
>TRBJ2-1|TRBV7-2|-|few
TGTGCCAGCAGCTTAGAGGCCGGGCCATACAATGAGCAGTTCTTC
CASSLEAGPYNEQFF
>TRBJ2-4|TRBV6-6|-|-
TGTGCCAGCAGTGAGAGCATCCTTACCAAAAACATTCAGTACTTC
CASSESILTKNIQYF
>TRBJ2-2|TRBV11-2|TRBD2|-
TGTGCCAGCAGCTTAGCTCCTCTAGCGGGAGTGGAGCTGTTTTTT
CASSLAPLAGVELFF
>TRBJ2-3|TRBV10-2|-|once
TGCGCCAGCAGTGAGAAGGGGCGGATCACAGATACGCAGTATTTT
CASSEKGRITDTQYF
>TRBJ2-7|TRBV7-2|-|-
TGTGCCAGCAGCCCACTCTACGAGCAGTACTTC
CASSPLYEQYF
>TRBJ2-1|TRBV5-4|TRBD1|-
TGTGCCAGCAGCCAAGAGACAGGGACTGAGCAGTTCTTC
CASSQETGTEQFF
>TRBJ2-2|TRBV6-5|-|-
TGTGCCAGCAGTTACTCGGTGGCCGGGGAGCTGTTTTTT
CASSYSVAGELFF
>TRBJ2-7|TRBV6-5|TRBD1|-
TGTGCCAGCACCAGGACAGGGTATCCCAACGAGCAGTACTTC
CASTRTGYPNEQYF